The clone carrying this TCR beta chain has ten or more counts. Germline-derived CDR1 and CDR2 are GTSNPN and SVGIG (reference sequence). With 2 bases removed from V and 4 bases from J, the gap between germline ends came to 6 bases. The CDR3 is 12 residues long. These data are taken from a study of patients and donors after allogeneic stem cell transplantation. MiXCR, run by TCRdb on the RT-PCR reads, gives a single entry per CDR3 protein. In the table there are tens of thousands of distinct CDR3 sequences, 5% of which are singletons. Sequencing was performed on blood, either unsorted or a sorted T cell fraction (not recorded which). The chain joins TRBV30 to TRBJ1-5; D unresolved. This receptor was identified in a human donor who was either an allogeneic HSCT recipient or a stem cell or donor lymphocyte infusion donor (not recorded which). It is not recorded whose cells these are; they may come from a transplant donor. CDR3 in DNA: TGTGCCTGGAGTATTCTGAATCAGCCCCAGCATTTT. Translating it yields CAWSILNQPQHF.